This T cell receptor beta chain originates from a study of T cell repertoires in cytomegalovirus infection. Study in general: The authors relied on CMV epitopes, both recently identified HLA-C-restricted and well-studied HLA-B-restricted. Public TCR beta signature analysis indicated the presence of both CMV infection and matching HLA type. General observations from the study: Cumulative public TCR beta family frequency identified CMV carriers with the relevant HLA. The ex vivo response showed dominance by HLA-C-restricted CMV-specific TCR beta clonotypes.

A single record per CDR3 protein comes from TCRdb applying MiXCR to the reads. This sample has roughly 46,000 distinct CDR3 sequences, with nearly 20% found just once. There are many counts of this clonotype. Its antigen is still unknown. The receptor's source is a human donor in good health (CMV status not recorded). Some clones in this sample may be carry-over from other donors' samples. The material sequenced was CD8+ T cells from cultured PBMCs, taken from culture after CMV antigen stimulation.

CDR3 DNA sequence: TGTGCCATCAGTGATTTCAGAGGGGCCAACACTGAAGCTTTCTTT. Translating it yields CAISDFRGANTEAFF. The V call is TRBV10-3, the J call TRBJ1-1, with D possibly matching TRBD1 (5 bases). The length of the CDR3 is 15 residues. The germline CDR1 and CDR2 sequences are ENHRY and SYGVKD. The V end was cut by 3 bases, the J end by 2 bases, with 13 bases between.